The 15 T cell receptor beta chains listed next were all sequenced from one sample in a study of response to subunit inactivated influenza vaccine. TCRdb analysed the RT-PCR reads with MiXCR anew, one entry per CDR3 protein. The sample holds hundreds of thousands of distinct CDR3 sequences, 25% seen once. Sequenced here: CD4+ T cells sorted from PBMCs, sampled around 5 days after vaccination. These receptors came from a man between 45 and 60 years old who received an inactivated influenza vaccine.

The chain has TRBV9 and TRBJ2-1, with 10 bases aligning to TRBD1. The germline V gene has CDR1 SGDLS and CDR2 YYNGEE. CDR3 size: 17 residues. V was pared by 0 bases and J by 3 bases, with 6 bases of the junction left unmatched. The CDR3 DNA reads as TGTGCCAGCAGCGTAGGTCCCGGGACAGGGGTCTACAATGAGCAGTTCTTC. Protein product: CASSVGPGTGVYNEQFF.

A few counts support this clonotype. J is TRBJ1-6 and V is TRBV6-1; unclear D gene. The V end lost 5 bases, the J end lost 0 bases, and 11 bases lay between the germline ends. This CDR3 contains 16 residues. Germline CDR1 and CDR2: MNHNS and SASEGT. In DNA form, the CDR3 reads TGTGCCAGCAGTCTGGTGGCAGCCTCCTATAATTCACCCCTCCACTTT. Translated, it gives CASSLVAASYNSPLHF.

The chain carries TRBV7-9 and TRBJ2-7, with a possible D match to TRBD1 (6 bases). Trimming removed 2 bases from V and 3 bases from J, with 20 bases in between. The CDR3 is made up of 17 amino acids. Germline loops: CDR1 SEHNR, CDR2 FQNEAQ (reference sequence). CDR3 residues: CASSLNPQGKRVYEQYF. The CDR3 bases are TGTGCCAGCAGCTTAAATCCCCAGGGGAAAAGGGTCTACGAGCAGTACTTC.

This clonotype was seen a handful of times. This rearrangement joins TRBV12-3 or TRBV12-4 to TRBJ1-2; D gene unclear. CDR3 size: 13 residues. Trimming shortened V by 6 bases and J by 3 bases, and 11 bases separated the two germline ends. The DNA of the CDR3 is TGTGCCAGCAGGCTCTCCGCCTACTATGGCTACACCTTC. This sequence encodes CASRLSAYYGYTF.

This clonotype appeared a few times. V gene TRBV20-1 combines with J gene TRBJ2-7, with 9 bases lining up with TRBD1. The CDR3 covers 14 residues. J was trimmed by 3 bases and V by 0 bases; bases with no gene match: 3. CDR1 is DFQATT, CDR2 SNEGSKA, per germline (reference sequence). Here the CDR3 reads CSARDTGQGYEQYF. DNA of the CDR3: TGCAGTGCTAGAGATACGGGACAGGGCTACGAGCAGTACTTC.

In its sample, this clonotype was seen a few times. V and J are TRBV11-2 and TRBJ2-7, with D perhaps TRBD1 or TRBD2 (11 bases each). V was pared by 1 base and J by 3 bases, with 25 bases between. CDR1 is SGHAT and CDR2 is FQNNGV in the germline V gene. The CDR3 runs 19 residues. Written as DNA, the CDR3 is TGTGCCAGCAGCTTAGGAGGGACAGGGGGACTAGCGGACCGCTACGAGCAGTACTTC. Translated: CASSLGGTGGLADRYEQYF.

The rearrangement links TRBV20-1 to TRBJ2-5; 7 bases agree with TRBD1. Unmatched junction bases numbered 9, after V lost 6 bases and J lost 2 bases. There are 14 residues in the CDR3. Looked up from germline, CDR1 is DFQATT and CDR2 is SNEGSKA (reference sequence). In nucleotides, the CDR3 is TGCAGTGCACAAACCGGACAGGTGCAAGAGACCCAGTACTTC. Protein product: CSAQTGQVQETQYF.

The CDR3 region has the DNA TGCGCCAGCAGCTGGCGGGGGGCCAACGTCCTGACTTTC. It codes for CASSWRGANVLTF. The chain joins TRBV5-1 to TRBJ2-6; no clear D gene. Trimming took 3 bases from V and 4 from J, leaving 5 bases between them. This CDR3 has 13 amino acids. Looked up from germline, CDR1 is SGHRS and CDR2 is YFSETQ.

The V gene is TRBV11-1, the J gene TRBJ1-4; D uncertain. The CDR3 sequence is 18 residues long. The V gene lost 1 base and the J gene lost 5 bases, with 20 bases spanning the gap. The V gene's germline CDR1 is SGHAT and CDR2 FQDESV (reference sequence). CDR3 protein: CASSLGLRPGSANEKLFF. DNA of the CDR3: TGTGCCAGCAGCTTAGGTTTACGGCCGGGGTCGGCAAATGAAAAACTGTTTTTT.

This chain connects TRBV18 to TRBJ1-1; no firm D call. The germline gives CDR1 KGHSH, CDR2 LQKENI. Trimming stripped 2 bases from V and 5 bases from J, with 9 bases between. CDR3 length: 13 residues. Here the CDR3 reads CASSPRMETEAFF. DNA for the CDR3: TGTGCCAGCTCACCAAGGATGGAGACTGAAGCTTTCTTT.

This clonotype was counted a few times. The chain joins TRBV20-1 to TRBJ1-1; D not resolved. The V gene's germline CDR1 is DFQATT and CDR2 SNEGSKA (reference sequence). This CDR3 has 13 amino acids. V lost 2 bases and J lost 0, with 7 bases in between. CDR3 amino acids: CSARHALNTEAFF. The CDR3 DNA follows: TGCAGTGCTAGACACGCCCTGAACACTGAAGCTTTCTTT.

V gene TRBV20-1 combines with J gene TRBJ2-3; no clear D gene. The CDR3 has 16 residues. V was clipped by 0 bases and J by 2 bases, with 15 bases between them. Germline CDR1 reads DFQATT; CDR2 reads SNEGSKA (reference sequence). The CDR3 DNA reads TGCAGTGCTAGAGATTTTATGAAGAACCCCACAGATACGCAGTATTTT. This codes for CSARDFMKNPTDTQYF.

This clonotype was observed many times. This rearrangement joins TRBV3-1 to TRBJ1-6; weak D call: TRBD1 (6 bases). The germline CDR1 and CDR2 sequences are LGHDT and YNNKEL (reference sequence). The CDR3 consists of 14 residues. Between the trimmed V and J ends, which lost 5 bases and 8 bases, there was a span of 13 bases. CDR3 region: CASSFRGSDSPLHF. In DNA form, the CDR3 reads TGTGCCAGCAGCTTCAGGGGAAGTGATTCACCCCTCCACTTT.

This clonotype was picked up a small number of times. The chain carries TRBV7-9 and TRBJ2-2; maybe TRBD1 (6 bases). Germline V CDR1 and CDR2: SEHNR, FQNEAQ (reference sequence). V dropped 5 bases and J dropped 1 base, with 11 bases sitting between them. There are 15 residues in the CDR3. The CDR3 nucleotides are TGTGCCAGCAGCCACGGACAGAGGAACACCGGGGAGCTGTTTTTT. Its translation: CASSHGQRNTGELFF.

This clonotype has just a few counts. The J gene is TRBJ1-2, the V gene TRBV3-1; the match to TRBD1 covers 7 bases. CDR3 length: 17 amino acids. Germline V lookup: CDR1 LGHDT, CDR2 YNNKEL (reference sequence). J lost 6 bases, V lost 4 bases, and 17 bases had no gene match. CDR3 bases: TGTGCCAGCAGCCGAATACGTGGGGGCCAGGGGGTGGATGGCTACACCTTC. It codes for CASSRIRGGQGVDGYTF.